This T cell receptor (beta chain) was observed in a study of T cells after posttransplantation cyclophosphamide. Findings and limits, study-wide: Tissue-infiltrating T cells from skin or gut overlapped little with blood T cells. TRB clonality was highly associated with recipient CMV seropositivity and reactivation. Later blood repertoires were often dominated by clones from the donor CD8+ memory compartment.

The repertoire was sequenced with immunoSEQ multiplex PCR; TCRdb's copy has only in-frame clones and lacks some. The sample yields 1,900 or so clones, roughly 80% seen once. About this clone itself: What it binds is unknown.

The CDR3 consists of 16 residues. A marrow graft followed busulfan-fludarabine conditioning, with cyclophosphamide on days +3 and +4. This material consisted of PBMCs, taken roughly 10 months after allogeneic stem cell transplant with posttransplant cyclophosphamide. This TCR came from a male patient in his thirties who received an allogeneic stem cell transplant from a related donor, was CMV-positive, and had acute GVHD only. Some of the T cells might come from the graft donor. The chain couples TRBV1 to TRBJ2-7; the table's D gene call, TRBD2, was not cross checked with the DNA. TRBV1 is listed as a pseudogene. CDR3 sequence: CTSSQIPGSWTYEQYF. CDR3 sequence (DNA): TGCACCAGCAGCCAGATCCCGGGATCCTGGACCTACGAGCAGTACTTC.